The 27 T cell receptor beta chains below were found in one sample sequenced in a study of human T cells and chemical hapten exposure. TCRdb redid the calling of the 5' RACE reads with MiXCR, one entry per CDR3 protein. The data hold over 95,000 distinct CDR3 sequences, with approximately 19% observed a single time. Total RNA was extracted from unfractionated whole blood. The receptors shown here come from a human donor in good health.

The CDR3 loop reads CASSPGTLAYEQYF. The CDR3, as DNA: TGCGCCAGCAGCCCCGGGACTCTTGCCTACGAGCAGTACTTC. This chain links TRBV5-1 with TRBJ2-7, with a weak D call TRBD2 (6 bases). V dropped 4 bases and J dropped 2 bases, with 13 bases sitting between them. Germline CDR1 reads SGHRS; CDR2 reads YFSETQ. This CDR3 region has 14 residues.

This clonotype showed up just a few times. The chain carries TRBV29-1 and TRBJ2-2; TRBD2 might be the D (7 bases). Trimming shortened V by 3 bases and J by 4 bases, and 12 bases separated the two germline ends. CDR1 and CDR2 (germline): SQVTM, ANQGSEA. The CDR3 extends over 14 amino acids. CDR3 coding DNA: TGCAGCGTTGATGAGGGGGGGGCCACCGGGGAGCTGTTTTTT. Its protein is CSVDEGGATGELFF.

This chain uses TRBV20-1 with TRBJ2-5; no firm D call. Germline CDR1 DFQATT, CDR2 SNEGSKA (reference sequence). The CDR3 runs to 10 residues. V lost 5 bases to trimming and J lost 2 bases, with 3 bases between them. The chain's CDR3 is CSAPQETQYF. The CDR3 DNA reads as TGCAGTGCTCCTCAAGAGACCCAGTACTTC.

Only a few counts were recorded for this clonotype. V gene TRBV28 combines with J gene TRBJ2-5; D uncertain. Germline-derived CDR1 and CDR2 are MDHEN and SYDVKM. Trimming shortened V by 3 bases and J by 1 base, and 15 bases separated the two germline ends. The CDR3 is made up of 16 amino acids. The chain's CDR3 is CASSFSFGVLQETQYF. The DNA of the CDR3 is TGTGCCAGCAGTTTCTCCTTCGGCGTCCTCCAAGAGACCCAGTACTTC.

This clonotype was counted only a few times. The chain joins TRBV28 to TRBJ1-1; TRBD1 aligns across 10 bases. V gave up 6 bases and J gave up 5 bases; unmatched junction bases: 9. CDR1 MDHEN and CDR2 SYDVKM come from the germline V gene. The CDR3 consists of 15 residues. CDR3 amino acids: CASSRATGGITEAFF. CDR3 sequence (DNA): TGTGCCAGCAGCAGGGCGACAGGGGGCATAACTGAAGCTTTCTTT.

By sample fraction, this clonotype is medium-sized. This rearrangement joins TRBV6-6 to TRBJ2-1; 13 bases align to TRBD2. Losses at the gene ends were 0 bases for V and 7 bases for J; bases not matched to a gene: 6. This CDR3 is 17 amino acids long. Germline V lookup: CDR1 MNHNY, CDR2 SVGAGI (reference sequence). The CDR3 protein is CASSYSLAGGADNEQFF. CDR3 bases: TGTGCCAGCAGTTACTCACTAGCGGGAGGGGCGGATAATGAGCAGTTCTTC.

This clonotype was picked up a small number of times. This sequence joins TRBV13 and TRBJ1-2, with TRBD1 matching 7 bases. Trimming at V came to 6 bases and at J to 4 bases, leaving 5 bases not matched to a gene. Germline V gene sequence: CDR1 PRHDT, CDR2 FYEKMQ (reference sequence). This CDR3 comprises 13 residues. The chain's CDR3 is CASSQGGGYGYTF. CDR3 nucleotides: TGTGCCAGCAGTCAGGGGGGAGGCTATGGCTACACCTTC. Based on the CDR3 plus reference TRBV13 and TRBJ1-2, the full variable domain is AAGVIQSPRHLIKEKRETATLKCYPIPRHDTVYWYQQGPGQDPQFLISFYEKMQSDKGSIPDRFSAQQFSDYHSELNMSSLELGDSALYFCASSQGGGYGYTFGSGTRLTVV.

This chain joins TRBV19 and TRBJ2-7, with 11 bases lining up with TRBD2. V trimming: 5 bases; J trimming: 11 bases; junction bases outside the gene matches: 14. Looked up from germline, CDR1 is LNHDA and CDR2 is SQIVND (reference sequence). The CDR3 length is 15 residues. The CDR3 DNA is TGTGCCAGTAGTGTCCTCGGGACTAGCGGTACTGAGAAGTACTTC. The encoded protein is CASSVLGTSGTEKYF.

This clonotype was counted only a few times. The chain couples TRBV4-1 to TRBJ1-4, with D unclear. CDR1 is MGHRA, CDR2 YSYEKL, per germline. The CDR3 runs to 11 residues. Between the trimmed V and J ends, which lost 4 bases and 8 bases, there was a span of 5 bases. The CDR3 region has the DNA TGCGCCAGCAGCCGTGGGGAAAAACTGTTTTTT. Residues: CASSRGEKLFF.

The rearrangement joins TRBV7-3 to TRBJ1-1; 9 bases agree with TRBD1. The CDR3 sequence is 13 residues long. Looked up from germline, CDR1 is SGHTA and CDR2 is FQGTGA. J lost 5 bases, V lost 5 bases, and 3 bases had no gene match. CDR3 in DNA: TGTGCCAGCAGCGTCGGGACAGGGACTGAAGCTTTCTTT. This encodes CASSVGTGTEAFF. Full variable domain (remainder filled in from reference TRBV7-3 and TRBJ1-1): GAGVSQTPSNKVTEKGKYVELRCDPISGHTALYWYRQSLGQGPEFLIYFQGTGAADDSGLPNDRFFAVRPEGSVSTLKIQRTERGDSAVYLCASSVGTGTEAFFGQGTRLTVV.

The CDR3 DNA sequence: TGTGCCAGCAGCTGGGGGGATAAACGGACAGGGGCTTTCTTT. Amino acid sequence: CASSWGDKRTGAFF. The chain uses TRBV7-9 and TRBJ1-1, with 8 bases lining up with TRBD1. Germline CDR1 reads SEHNR; CDR2 reads FQNEAQ (reference sequence). V gave up 4 bases and J gave up 11 bases; unmatched junction bases: 12. This CDR3 spans 14 amino acids.

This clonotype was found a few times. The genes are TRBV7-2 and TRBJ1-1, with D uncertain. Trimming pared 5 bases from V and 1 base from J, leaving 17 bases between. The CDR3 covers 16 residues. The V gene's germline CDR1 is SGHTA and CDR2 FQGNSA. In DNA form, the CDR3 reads TGTGCCAGCAGCCCAACGGTTTGGGCCGCGAACACTGAAGCTTTCTTT. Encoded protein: CASSPTVWAANTEAFF. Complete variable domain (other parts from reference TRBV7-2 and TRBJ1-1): GAGVSQSPSNKVTEKGKDVELRCDPISGHTALYWYRQSLGQGLEFLIYFQGNSAPDKSGLPSDRFSAERTGGSVSTLTIQRTQQEDSAVYLCASSPTVWAANTEAFFGQGTRLTVV.

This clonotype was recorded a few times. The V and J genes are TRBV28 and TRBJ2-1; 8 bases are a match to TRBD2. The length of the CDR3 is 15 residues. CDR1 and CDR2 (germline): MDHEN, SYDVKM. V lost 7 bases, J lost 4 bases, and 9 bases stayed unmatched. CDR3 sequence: CASNRWTSSYNEQFF. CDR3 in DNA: TGTGCCAGCAATCGCTGGACTAGCAGTTACAATGAGCAGTTCTTC.

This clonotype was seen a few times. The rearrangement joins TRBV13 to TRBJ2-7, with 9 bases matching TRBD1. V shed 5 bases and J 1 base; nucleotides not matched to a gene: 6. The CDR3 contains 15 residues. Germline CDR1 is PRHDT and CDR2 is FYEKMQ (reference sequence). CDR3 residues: CASSRGQGSSYEQYF. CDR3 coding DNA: TGTGCCAGCAGCCGCGGACAGGGGTCTTCCTACGAGCAGTACTTC.

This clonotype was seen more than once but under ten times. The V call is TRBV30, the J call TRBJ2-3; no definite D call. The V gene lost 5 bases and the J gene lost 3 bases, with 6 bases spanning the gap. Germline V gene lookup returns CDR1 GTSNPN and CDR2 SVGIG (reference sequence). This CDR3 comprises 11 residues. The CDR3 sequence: CAWLSTDTQYF. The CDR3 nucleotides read TGTGCCTGGCTGAGTACAGATACGCAGTATTTT.

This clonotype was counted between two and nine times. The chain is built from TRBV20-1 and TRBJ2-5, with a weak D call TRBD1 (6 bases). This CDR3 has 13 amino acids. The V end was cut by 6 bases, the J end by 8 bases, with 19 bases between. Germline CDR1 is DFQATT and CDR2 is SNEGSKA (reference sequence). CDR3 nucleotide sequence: TGCAGTGCCTTACAGGGACCCGATGACACCCAGTACTTC. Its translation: CSALQGPDDTQYF.

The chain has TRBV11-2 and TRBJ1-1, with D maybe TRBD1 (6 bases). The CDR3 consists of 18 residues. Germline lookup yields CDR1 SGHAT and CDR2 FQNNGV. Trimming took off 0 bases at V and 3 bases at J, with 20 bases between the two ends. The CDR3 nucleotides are TGTGCCAGCAGCTTAGATCCGGGTGGGGGGGCCTCCGACACTGAAGCTTTCTTT. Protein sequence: CASSLDPGGGASDTEAFF.

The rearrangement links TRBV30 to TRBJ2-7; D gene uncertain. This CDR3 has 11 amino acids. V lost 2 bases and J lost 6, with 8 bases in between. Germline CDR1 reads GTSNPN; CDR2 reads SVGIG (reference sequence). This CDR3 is CAWSRASEQYF. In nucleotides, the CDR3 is TGTGCCTGGAGTAGGGCCTCCGAGCAGTACTTC.

CDR3: CASSLELGGSYEQYF. Written as DNA, the CDR3 is TGTGCCAGCAGTTTAGAATTGGGGGGGTCCTACGAGCAGTACTTC. V gene TRBV28 combines with J gene TRBJ2-7; 7 bases fit TRBD2. The junction had 5 bases not matched to a gene; V was cut back by 2 bases and J by 1 base. CDR1 is MDHEN and CDR2 is SYDVKM in the germline V gene. The CDR3 is made up of 15 amino acids.

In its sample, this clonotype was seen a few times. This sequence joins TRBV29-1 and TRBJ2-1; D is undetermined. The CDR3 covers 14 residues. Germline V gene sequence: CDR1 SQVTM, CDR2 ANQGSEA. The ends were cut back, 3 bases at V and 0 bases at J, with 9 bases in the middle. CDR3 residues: CSVDPGSSYNEQFF. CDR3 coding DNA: TGCAGCGTTGACCCCGGAAGCTCCTACAATGAGCAGTTCTTC.

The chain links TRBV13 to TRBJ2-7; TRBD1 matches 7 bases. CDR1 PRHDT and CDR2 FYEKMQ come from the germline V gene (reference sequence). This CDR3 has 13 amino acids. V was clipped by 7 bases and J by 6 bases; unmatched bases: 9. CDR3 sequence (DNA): TGTGCCAGCACCGGACAGGACCGTCCCGAGCAGTACTTC. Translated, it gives CASTGQDRPEQYF.

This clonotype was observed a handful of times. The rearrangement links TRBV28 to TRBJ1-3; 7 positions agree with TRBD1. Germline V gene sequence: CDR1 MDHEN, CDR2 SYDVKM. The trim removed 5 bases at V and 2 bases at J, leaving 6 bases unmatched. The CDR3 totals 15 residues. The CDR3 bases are TGTGCCAGCAGTCCTGAGACAGGGACTGGAAACACCATATATTTT. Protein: CASSPETGTGNTIYF.

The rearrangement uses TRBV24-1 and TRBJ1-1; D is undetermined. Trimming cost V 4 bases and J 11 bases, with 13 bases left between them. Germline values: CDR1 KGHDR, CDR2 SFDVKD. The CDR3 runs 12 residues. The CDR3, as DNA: TGTGCCACCAGTGACCACCGGACGGAGGCTTTCTTT. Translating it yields CATSDHRTEAFF.

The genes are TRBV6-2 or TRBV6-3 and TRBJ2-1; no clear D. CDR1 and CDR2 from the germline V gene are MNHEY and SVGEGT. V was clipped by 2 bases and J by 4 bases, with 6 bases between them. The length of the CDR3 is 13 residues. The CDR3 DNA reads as TGTGCCAGCAGTTACGGGCAGTACAATGAGCAGTTCTTC. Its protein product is CASSYGQYNEQFF.

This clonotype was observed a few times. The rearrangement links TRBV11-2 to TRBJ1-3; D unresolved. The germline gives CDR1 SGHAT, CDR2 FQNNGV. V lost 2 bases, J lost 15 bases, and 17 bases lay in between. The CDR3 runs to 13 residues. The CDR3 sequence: CASSLFEAAGGYF. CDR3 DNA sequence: TGTGCCAGCAGCTTATTCGAGGCGGCGGGAGGATATTTT.

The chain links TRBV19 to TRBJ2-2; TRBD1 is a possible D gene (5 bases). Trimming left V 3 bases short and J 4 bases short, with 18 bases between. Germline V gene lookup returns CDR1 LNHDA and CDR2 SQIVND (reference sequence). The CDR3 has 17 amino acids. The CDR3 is CASSIPQGIIGTGELFF. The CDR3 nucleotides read TGTGCCAGTAGTATCCCTCAGGGTATTATTGGCACCGGGGAGCTGTTTTTT.

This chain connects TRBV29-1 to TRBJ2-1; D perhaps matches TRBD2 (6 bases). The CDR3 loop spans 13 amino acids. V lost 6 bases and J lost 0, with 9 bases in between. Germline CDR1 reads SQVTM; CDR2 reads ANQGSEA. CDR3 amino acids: CSVGGSSYNEQFF. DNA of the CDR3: TGCAGCGTCGGGGGTAGCTCCTACAATGAGCAGTTCTTC.